This TCR beta chain is from a study of blood T cell repertoires in COVID-19. Overall study context: Acute and convalescent COVID-19 specimens originated in the United States, Italy and Spain.

Clones were read by immunoSEQ multiplex PCR, and TCRdb kept only the in-frame ones, dropping some. The sample contains fewer than 400,000 clones, around 90% of which appear only once. Across under 25 US areas, participants ranged in age from about 18 to 90 years. The study assigned cohorts using participant-reported clinical history. Either two negative PCRs, clearance, or symptom resolution qualified Cohort 3 donors as recovered. Per germline, CDR1 SGHNT and CDR2 YYREEE (reference sequence). V dropped 4 bases and J dropped 2; count of bases not matched to a gene: 0. This CDR3 spans 14 amino acids. Note on this clone: The sample carries other DNA sequences with the same CDR3.

The sequencing input was PBMCs or T cells enriched from blood (not recorded which). The receptor was isolated from a woman aged 30 to 39 who had recovered from COVID-19. The rearrangement uses TRBV5-4 and TRBJ2-5; 12 bases are a match to TRBD2. The CDR3 sequence: CASSLAGGQETQYF. Here the CDR3 DNA reads TGTGCCAGCAGCCTAGCGGGGGGGCAAGAGACCCAGTACTTC.